One TCR beta chain is described in this entry. This entry comes from a study of blood T cell repertoires in COVID-19. Study-wide context: PBMCs, B-cell-depleted T cells, or T cells were the source of the cDNA or gDNA that made up the material.

As processed by the authors: Amplifying reference gene primers gave estimates of nucleated cell counts. The method was immunoSEQ multiplex PCR; TCRdb's version includes in-frame clones alone and lacks a portion of them. V and J calls and clone size are those listed in that table; D and trimming were worked out from the DNA. This table has 250,000 to 350,000 clones, 75% to 90% appearing once. With 1 base removed from V and 4 bases from J, the gap between germline ends came to 13 bases. Germline loops: CDR1 SGDLS, CDR2 YYNGEE. The CDR3 length is 15 residues. Sequenced input: peripheral blood. The TCR originated in a woman aged 45 to 65 with COVID-19, enrolled during active disease. This rearrangement joins TRBV9 to TRBJ2-3; D uncertain. CDR3 sequence: CASSVLSFQADTQYF. The CDR3 DNA sequence: TGTGCCAGCAGCGTACTGTCTTTCCAGGCAGATACGCAGTATTTT. The entire variable domain, with the rest obtained from reference TRBV9 and TRBJ2-3, is as follows: DSGVTQTPKHLITATGQRVTLRCSPRSGDLSVYWYQQSLDQGLQFLIQYYNGEERAKGNILERFSAQQFPDLHSELNLSSLELGDSALYFCASSVLSFQADTQYFGPGTRLTVL.